This entry concerns a single T cell receptor beta chain. What it binds is unknown. The data were obtained in a study of beta chain features in type 1 diabetes. The sequenced template was cDNA made from the entire isolated RNA. Method: immunoSEQ multiplex PCR; TCRdb's copy keeps in-frame clones and lacks some. The data hold about 740,000 clones, with 13% observed a single time. The length of the CDR3 is 14 residues. Trimming stripped 6 bases from V and 1 base from J, with 12 bases between. The V gene's germline CDR1 is SEHNR and CDR2 FQNEAQ (reference sequence). General study results and limits: Researchers report that Type 1 diabetes patients had moderately but significantly shorter TCRB CDR3s across all four CD4+ subsets. Type 1 diabetes patients showed fewer insertions and more deletions at VDJ junctions.

The TCR sequence derives from a man younger than 35 with type 1 diabetes. The sample comprised naive CD4+ T cells from blood. The chain carries TRBV7-9 and TRBJ1-1; D not resolved. The CDR3 region is CASRGGWGNTEAFF. The CDR3 nucleotides are TGTGCCAGCAGGGGCGGATGGGGGAACACTGAAGCTTTCTTT.